Given below is one T cell receptor beta chain in context. Antigen: not known. This CDR3 contains 13 residues. CDR1 is MNHEY, CDR2 SVGEGT, per germline. The V end lost 2 bases, the J end lost 1 base, and 5 bases lay between the germline ends. The data belong to a study of molecular identifiers for immune sequencing clone quantification. Study summary: Replicates split RNA from approximately 22,000 or 94,000 naive CD8 cells five ways, and the researchers sequenced four portions. Whole-study results and caveats: Identical TCR molecules sharing a barcode could underestimate highly expanded clone sizes. Clones that had above 20 RNA copies took up over 99% of effector molecules but under 1% in naive cells.

Preparation of the bulk TCR libraries relied on previously described methods and listed TCR primers. TCRdb re-analysed the PCR reads in MiXCR, keeping a single row per CDR3 protein. Of over 300,000 distinct CDR3 sequences listed, about 23% are singletons. Sequences were obtained from naive CD8+ T cells from blood, with Jurkat cell RNA spiked in. Indicated subset: FACS-sorted CD8+CD4-CCR7+CD45RA+ naive T cells. The rearrangement uses TRBV6-2 or TRBV6-3 and TRBJ2-5, with no clear D. The TCR originated in a human donor in good health. Some libraries in this study had Jurkat cell RNA spiked in. The CDR3 spells CASSYQSQETQYF. DNA for the CDR3: TGTGCCAGCAGTTACCAGTCCCAAGAGACCCAGTACTTC.